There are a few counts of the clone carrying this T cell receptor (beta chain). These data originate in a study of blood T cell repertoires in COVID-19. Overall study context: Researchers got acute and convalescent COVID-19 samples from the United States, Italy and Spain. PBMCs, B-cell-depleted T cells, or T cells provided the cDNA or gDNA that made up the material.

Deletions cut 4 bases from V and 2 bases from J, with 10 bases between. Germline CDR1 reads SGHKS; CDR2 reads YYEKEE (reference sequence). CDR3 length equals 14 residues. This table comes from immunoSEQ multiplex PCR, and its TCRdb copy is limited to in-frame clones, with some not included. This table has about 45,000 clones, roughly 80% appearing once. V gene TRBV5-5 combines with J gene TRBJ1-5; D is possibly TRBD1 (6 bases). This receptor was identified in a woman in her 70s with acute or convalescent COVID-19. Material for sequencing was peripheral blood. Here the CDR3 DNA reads TGTGCCAGCAGCATGGGACACCGCAATCAGCCCCAGCATTTT. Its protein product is CASSMGHRNQPQHF.